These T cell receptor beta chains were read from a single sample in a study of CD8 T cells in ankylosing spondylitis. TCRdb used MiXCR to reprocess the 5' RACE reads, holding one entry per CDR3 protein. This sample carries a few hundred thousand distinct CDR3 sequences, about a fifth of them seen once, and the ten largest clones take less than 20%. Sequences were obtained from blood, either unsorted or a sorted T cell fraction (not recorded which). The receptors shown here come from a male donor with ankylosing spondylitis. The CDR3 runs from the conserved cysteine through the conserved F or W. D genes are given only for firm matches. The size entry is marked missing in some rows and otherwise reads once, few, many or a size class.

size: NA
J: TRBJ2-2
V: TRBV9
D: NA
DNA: TGTGCCAGCAGCTTCCGAGGGGACACCGGGGAGCTGTTTTTT
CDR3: CASSFRGDTGELFF

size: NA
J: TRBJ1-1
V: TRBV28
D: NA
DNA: TGTGCCAGCAGTTCATACACCGGGGCTGAAGCTTTCTTT
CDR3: CASSSYTGAEAFF

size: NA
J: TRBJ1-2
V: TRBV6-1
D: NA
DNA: TGTGCCAGCAGTCCCAACTCCCGGGGGACCTATGGCTACACCTTC
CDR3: CASSPNSRGTYGYTF

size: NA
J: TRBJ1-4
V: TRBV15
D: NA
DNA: TGTGCCACCAGCAACTTTGGTGCAACTAATGAAAAACTGTTTTTT
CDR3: CATSNFGATNEKLFF

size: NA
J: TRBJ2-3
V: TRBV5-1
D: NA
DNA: TGCGCCAGCACCCCCGTTGAGGGTGGGGGCACAGATACGCAGTATTTT
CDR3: CASTPVEGGGTDTQYF

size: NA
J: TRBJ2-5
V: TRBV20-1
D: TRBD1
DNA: TGCAGTGCAAACGGACAGGGCCGAGAGACCCAGTACTTC
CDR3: CSANGQGRETQYF

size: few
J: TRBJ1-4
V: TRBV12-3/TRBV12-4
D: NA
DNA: TGTGCCAGCAGTTTTGAGGGAACAACTAATGAAAAACTGTTTTTT
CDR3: CASSFEGTTNEKLFF

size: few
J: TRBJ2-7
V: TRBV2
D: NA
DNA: TGTGCCAGCGTGGGTACTAGGGCGTTCCTCGAGCAGTACTTC
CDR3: CASVGTRAFLEQYF

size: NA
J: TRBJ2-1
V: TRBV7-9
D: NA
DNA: TGTGCCAGCAGCTTGGGACTGAATTATAACGACAATGAGCAGTTCTTC
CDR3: CASSLGLNYNDNEQFF

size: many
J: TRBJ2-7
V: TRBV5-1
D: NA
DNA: TGCGCCAGCAGCTTGGGGATGGGGGAGGTCTACGAGCAGTACTTC
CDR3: CASSLGMGEVYEQYF

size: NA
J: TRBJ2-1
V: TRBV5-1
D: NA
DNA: TGCGCCAGCAGCTTGGCCGGGGAGGCGGGACCCAATGAGCAGTTCTTC
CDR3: CASSLAGEAGPNEQFF

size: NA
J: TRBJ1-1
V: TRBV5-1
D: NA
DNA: TGCGCCAGCAGCTTGGAGATTCTGGGGAACACTGAAGCTTTCTTT
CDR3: CASSLEILGNTEAFF

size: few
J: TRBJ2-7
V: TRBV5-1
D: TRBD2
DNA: TGCGCCAGCAGCGTTAGCGGGAGGGCCGAGCAGTACTTC
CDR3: CASSVSGRAEQYF

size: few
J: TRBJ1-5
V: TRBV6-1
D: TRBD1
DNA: TGTGCCAGCAGTGCGGACAGGGCGAATCAGCCCCAGCATTTT
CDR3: CASSADRANQPQHF

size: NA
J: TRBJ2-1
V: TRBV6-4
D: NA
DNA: TGTGCCAGCAGTGACTGGTCGGGGGACGGGTACAATGAGCAGTTCTTC
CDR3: CASSDWSGDGYNEQFF

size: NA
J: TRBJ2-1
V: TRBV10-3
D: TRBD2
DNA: TGTGCCACCGGACTAGCGGGGAATGAGCAGTTCTTC
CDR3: CATGLAGNEQFF

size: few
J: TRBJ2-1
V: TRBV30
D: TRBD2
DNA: TGTGCCTGGAGTGCCGGGACTAGCTACAATGAGCAGTTCTTC
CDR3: CAWSAGTSYNEQFF

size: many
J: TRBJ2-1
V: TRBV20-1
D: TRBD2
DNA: TGCAGTGCTAGGAGCGCGGGAGGGAAGGCATACAATGAGCAGTTCTTC
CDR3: CSARSAGGKAYNEQFF

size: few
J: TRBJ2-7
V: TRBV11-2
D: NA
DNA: TGTGCCAGCAGCTCATCTTTTACAGCCTACGAGCAGTACTTC
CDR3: CASSSSFTAYEQYF

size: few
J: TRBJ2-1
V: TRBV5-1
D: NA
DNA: TGCGCCAGCAGCTTTAAAGGGGACAATGAGCAGTTCTTC
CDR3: CASSFKGDNEQFF